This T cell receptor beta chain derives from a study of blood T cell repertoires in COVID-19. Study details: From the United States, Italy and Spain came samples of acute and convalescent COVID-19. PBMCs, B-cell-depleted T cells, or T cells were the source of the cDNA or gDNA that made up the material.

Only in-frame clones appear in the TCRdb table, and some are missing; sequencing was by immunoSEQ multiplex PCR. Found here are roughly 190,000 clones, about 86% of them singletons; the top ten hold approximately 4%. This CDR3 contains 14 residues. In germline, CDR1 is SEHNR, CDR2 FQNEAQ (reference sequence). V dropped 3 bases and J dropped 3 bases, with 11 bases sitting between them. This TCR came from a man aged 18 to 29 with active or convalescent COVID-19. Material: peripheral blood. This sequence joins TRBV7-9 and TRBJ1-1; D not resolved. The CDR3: CASSFAPADTEAFF. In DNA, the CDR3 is TGTGCCAGCAGCTTCGCGCCGGCGGACACTGAAGCTTTCTTT.